This T cell receptor (beta chain) was observed in a study of human T cells and chemical hapten exposure. Study results and caveats: TCRs whose frequency exceeded 1 in 1000 remained the same following DPC sensitization.

Library preparation tagged each individual cDNA molecule with a unique molecular identifier. Per the original data handling: The number of TCRs in each sample had a median of approximately 96,000 and spanned about 23,224 to 690,600. TCRdb analysed the 5' RACE reads with MiXCR anew, one entry per CDR3 protein. The V and J calls here are based on TCRdb, not the publication. The data show approximately 80,000 distinct CDR3 sequences, more than 15% seen once. The table lists this clonotype with a few counts. Its specificity is not known. Total RNA was extracted from unfractionated whole blood. The CDR3 runs to 13 residues. Germline CDR1 LGHDT, CDR2 YNNKEL (reference sequence). The germline V and J ends were trimmed by 1 base and 4 bases, with 6 bases remaining between them.

V usage is TRBV3-1 and J usage is TRBJ2-3; D is undetermined. This sequence was found in a female donor in good health. CDR3 sequence reads: CASSQGTSDTQYF. The DNA for the CDR3 is TGTGCCAGCAGCCAAGGAACGTCAGATACGCAGTATTTT.